One sample yielded the 15 T cell receptor beta chains listed below, sequenced in a study of blood T cell repertoires in COVID-19. Using immunoSEQ multiplex PCR, the repertoire was profiled, and TCRdb retains in-frame clones only, with some absent. This table holds roughly 73,000 clones, around 86% found once. Sample: peripheral blood. Receptor source: a woman aged 80 or over with active or convalescent COVID-19.

This sequence joins TRBV28 and TRBJ2-1; D gene ambiguous. Germline loops: CDR1 MDHEN, CDR2 SYDVKM. The CDR3 runs 14 residues. Trimming took 3 bases from V and 0 from J, leaving 6 bases between them. The CDR3 nucleotides read TGTGCCAGCAGTTTTGGCCTCTCCTACAATGAGCAGTTCTTC. Translation: CASSFGLSYNEQFF. Using reference TRBV28 and TRBJ2-1 for the parts outside the CDR3, the full variable domain is DVKVTQSSRYLVKRTGEKVFLECVQDMDHENMFWYRQDPGLGLRLIYFSYDVKMKEKGDIPEGYSVSREKKERFSLILESASTNQTSMYLCASSFGLSYNEQFFGPGTRLTVL.

A single count supports this clone. V gene TRBV3-1 (or the pseudogene TRBV3-2) combines with J gene TRBJ2-5, with 7 bases identical to TRBD1. The CDR3 consists of 16 residues. From germline, CDR1 is LGHDT and CDR2 YNNKEL (reference sequence). V gave up 3 bases and J gave up 3 bases; unmatched junction bases: 10. The CDR3 loop reads CASSHFARGIKETQYF. CDR3 DNA sequence: TGTGCCAGCAGCCATTTTGCCAGGGGGATTAAAGAGACCCAGTACTTC.

The chain carries TRBV2 and TRBJ1-5; 7 bases are a match to TRBD1. J gave up 10 bases and V 6 bases, and 12 bases lay outside the gene matches. This CDR3 has 14 amino acids. The germline V gene has CDR1 SNHLY and CDR2 FYNNEI. The CDR3 DNA is TGTGCCAGCAGGGGGGACAGCATAATCAGCCCCCAGCATTTT. It specifies CASRGDSIISPQHF.

The chain carries TRBV7-9 and TRBJ1-1; TRBD1 matches 7 bases. This CDR3 has 18 residues. Germline V CDR1 and CDR2: SEHNR, FQNEAQ (reference sequence). V dropped 3 bases and J dropped 1; count of bases not matched to a gene: 14. CDR3 sequence: CASSFGGQLLSGNTEAFF. CDR3 DNA: TGTGCCAGCAGCTTTGGGGGACAGTTACTCTCGGGGAACACTGAAGCTTTCTTT.

DNA for the CDR3: TGTGCCAGCAGCCAAGACATGGGGGGAAAGCGCTACAATGAGCAGTTCTTC. The encoded protein is CASSQDMGGKRYNEQFF. The V call is TRBV4-2, the J call TRBJ2-1; a weak D match, TRBD2 (6 bases). V lost 0 bases and J lost 3, with 15 bases in between. In germline, CDR1 is LGHNA, CDR2 YNFKEQ. The CDR3 consists of 17 residues.

The V call is TRBV4-3, the J call TRBJ2-7, with a possible D match to TRBD1 (6 bases). This CDR3 is built from 15 residues. CDR1 is LGHNA and CDR2 is YSLEER in the germline V gene. Trimming removed 2 bases at V and 3 bases at J, with 14 bases between. The CDR3, as DNA: TGCGCCAGCAGCCAAACCGGGACACCTAGCTACGAGCAGTACTTC. As protein: CASSQTGTPSYEQYF.

The chain combines TRBV5-5 with TRBJ1-3; tentatively, D is TRBD1 (5 bases). Germline V gene data show CDR1 as SGHKS and CDR2 as YYEKEE (reference sequence). This CDR3 comprises 15 residues. V was pared by 2 bases and J by 3 bases, with 12 bases between. The CDR3, as DNA: TGTGCCAGCAGCTTTTATGCAGGGTTTGGAAACACCATATATTTT. Translating it yields CASSFYAGFGNTIYF.

The chain links TRBV19 to TRBJ1-6, with TRBD1 identical over 9 bases. Germline trimming cut 6 bases from V and 8 bases from J; bases unmatched to any gene: 14. This CDR3 is 17 amino acids long. CDR1 LNHDA and CDR2 SQIVND come from the germline V gene (reference sequence). CDR3 bases: TGTGCCAGTAGCCCCGCGGCGGGGACAGGGTCTTATTCACCCCTCCACTTT. Its translation is CASSPAAGTGSYSPLHF.

This chain links TRBV7-2 with TRBJ1-2, with 7 bases fitting TRBD1. J was trimmed by 7 bases and V by 6 bases; bases with no gene match: 5. Germline V gene sequence: CDR1 SGHTA, CDR2 FQGNSA. CDR3 size: 12 residues. The CDR3 loop is CASRDRVGGYTF. The CDR3 coding sequence is TGTGCCAGCAGAGACAGGGTTGGTGGCTACACCTTC.

The chain combines TRBV5-1 with TRBJ2-1, with D possibly TRBD1 on 6 matching bases. The germline CDR1 and CDR2 sequences are SGHRS and YFSETQ. This CDR3 has 16 residues. Trimming took off 0 bases at V and 3 bases at J, with 13 bases between the two ends. The CDR3 bases are TGCGCCAGCAGCTTGGTCCCAGGGGTTGACTACAATGAGCAGTTCTTC. Translated, it gives CASSLVPGVDYNEQFF.

The chain joins TRBV28 to TRBJ1-4; 7 nucleotides align to TRBD1. CDR3 length: 16 residues. With V trimmed by 5 bases and J by 4 bases, 10 bases remained unmatched. From germline, CDR1 is MDHEN and CDR2 SYDVKM. The CDR3 DNA reads TGTGCCAGCAGTCCAATCGAGGGGGCCATTAATGAAAAACTGTTTTTT. Residues: CASSPIEGAINEKLFF.

This clone was found once. The chain uses TRBV4-2 and TRBJ2-7; 12 bases match TRBD2. The CDR3 is 17 residues long. The V segment lost 0 bases and the J segment 7 bases; nucleotides outside the gene matches: 10. The germline V gene has CDR1 LGHNA and CDR2 YNFKEQ. The CDR3 spells CASSQDYLAGGPQEQYF. The CDR3 DNA reads as TGTGCCAGCAGCCAAGACTATCTAGCGGGGGGGCCTCAGGAGCAGTACTTC.

This clone was observed a handful of times. This chain uses TRBV19 with TRBJ1-1, with D unclear. V lost 1 base to trimming and J lost 1 base, with 7 bases between them. There are 14 residues in the CDR3. The V gene's germline CDR1 is LNHDA and CDR2 SQIVND (reference sequence). CDR3 in amino acids: CASSIVSGNTEAFF. Here the CDR3 DNA reads TGTGCCAGTAGTATAGTATCCGGGAACACTGAAGCTTTCTTT. The full variable domain, in which reference TRBV19 and TRBJ1-1 provide the parts outside the CDR3, is DGGITQSPKYLFRKEGQNVTLSCEQNLNHDAMYWYRQDPGQGLRLIYYSQIVNDFQKGDIAEGYSVSREKKESFPLTVTSAQKNPTAFYLCASSIVSGNTEAFFGQGTRLTVV.

This chain connects TRBV7-8 to TRBJ2-2; perhaps TRBD2 as D (6 bases). Germline CDR1 and CDR2: SGHVS and FQNEAQ. This CDR3 spans 15 amino acids. The V gene lost 3 bases and the J gene lost 3 bases, with 11 bases spanning the gap. CDR3 protein: CASSFGGEDTGELFF. The CDR3 DNA follows: TGTGCCAGCAGCTTTGGCGGGGAGGACACCGGGGAGCTGTTTTTT.

The chain has TRBV10-1 and TRBJ2-7; TRBD1 matches 7 bases. Germline assignment: CDR1 WNHNN and CDR2 SYGVQD (reference sequence). The V gene end was trimmed by 2 bases and the J gene end by 6 bases; junction bases not matched to a gene: 7. The CDR3 runs 14 residues. The CDR3 bases are TGCGCCAGCAGTGAGACAGGGGTCCATCGCGAGCAGTACTTC. It yields the protein CASSETGVHREQYF.